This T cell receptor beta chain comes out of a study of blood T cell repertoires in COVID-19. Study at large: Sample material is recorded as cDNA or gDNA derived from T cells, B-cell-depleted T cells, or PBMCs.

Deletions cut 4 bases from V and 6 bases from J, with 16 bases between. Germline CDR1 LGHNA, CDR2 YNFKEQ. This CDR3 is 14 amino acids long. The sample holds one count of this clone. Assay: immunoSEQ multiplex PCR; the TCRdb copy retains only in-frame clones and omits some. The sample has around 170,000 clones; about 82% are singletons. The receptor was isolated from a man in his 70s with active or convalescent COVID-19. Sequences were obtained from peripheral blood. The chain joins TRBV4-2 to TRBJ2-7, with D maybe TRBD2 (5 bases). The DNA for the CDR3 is TGTGCCAGCAGCCCTTTATCGGGGTTTGGCGAGCAGTACTTC. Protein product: CASSPLSGFGEQYF.